The source of this T cell receptor (beta chain) is a study of CD8+ T cells in alopecia areata. Study details: Percent of scalp involved defined treated patients' severity scores.

Extraction and reverse transcription of RNA yielded cDNA as the sequencing template. Using immunoSEQ multiplex PCR, the repertoire was profiled, and TCRdb retains in-frame clones only, with some absent. The sample lists fewer than 200,000 clones, approximately 59% occurring once. This sample's treatment: oral pan-JAK inhibitor, 5-10 mg twice daily. Whole-study findings and limits: Lesional scalp, notably in alopecia totalis/universalis, had clonality above that of normal scalp. As there was one nonresponder, how baseline CD8+ expansion relates to response remains uncertain. Unlike in mice, where it was clearer, TCR sharing across patients was less clear, possibly HLA-related.

The CDR3 length is 14 residues. The germline V and J ends were trimmed by 0 bases and 8 bases, with 12 bases remaining between them. In germline, CDR1 is SGDLS, CDR2 YYNGEE. Only a few counts were recorded for this clone. Antigen specificity is unknown. V is TRBV9 and J is TRBJ2-4, with D unclear. Sequences were derived from CD4+ T cells sorted from blood, sampled between weeks 55 and 65, from a patient treated with tofacitinib. The sequence was collected from a human donor with alopecia areata. For the CDR3, the DNA is TGTGCCAGCAGCGTAGACCCTAGTAAAGACATTCAGTACTTC. Translated: CASSVDPSKDIQYF.